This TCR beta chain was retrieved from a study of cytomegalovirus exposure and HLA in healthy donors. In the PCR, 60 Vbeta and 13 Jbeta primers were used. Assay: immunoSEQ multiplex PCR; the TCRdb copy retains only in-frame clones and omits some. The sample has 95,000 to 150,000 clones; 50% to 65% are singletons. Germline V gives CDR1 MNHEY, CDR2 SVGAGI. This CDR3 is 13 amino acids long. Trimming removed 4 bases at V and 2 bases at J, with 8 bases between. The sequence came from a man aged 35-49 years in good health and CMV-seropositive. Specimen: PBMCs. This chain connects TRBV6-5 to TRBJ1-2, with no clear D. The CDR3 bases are TGTGCCAGCAGTTTCGACGGGAACTATGGCTACACCTTC. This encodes CASSFDGNYGYTF.